The 20 T cell receptor beta chains below were found in one sample sequenced in a study of cytomegalovirus exposure and HLA in healthy donors. This PCR relied on a set of 60 Vbeta primers and 13 Jbeta primers. Clones were sequenced by immunoSEQ multiplex PCR, and TCRdb holds only the in-frame ones, with some missing. The data contain 110,000 to 150,000 clones, over 60% of them singletons. Sample: PBMCs. The receptors come from a man aged 40-50 years in good health and CMV-seronegative.

The V gene is TRBV28, the J gene TRBJ2-1; the D is unclear. The V end was cut by 2 bases, the J end by 6 bases, with 11 bases between. Germline-derived CDR1 and CDR2 are MDHEN and SYDVKM. The CDR3 loop spans 14 amino acids. CDR3 sequence reads: CASSLSIEPNEQFF. CDR3 DNA: TGTGCCAGCAGTTTAAGTATAGAACCCAATGAGCAGTTCTTC. The complete variable domain, with remaining parts taken from reference TRBV28 and TRBJ2-1, reads DVKVTQSSRYLVKRTGEKVFLECVQDMDHENMFWYRQDPGLGLRLIYFSYDVKMKEKGDIPEGYSVSREKKERFSLILESASTNQTSMYLCASSLSIEPNEQFFGPGTRLTVL.

This clone was observed a single time. This chain links TRBV6-6 with TRBJ1-2, with D possibly TRBD1 on 5 matching bases. The CDR3 totals 12 residues. CDR1 is MNHNY and CDR2 is SVGAGI in the germline V gene (reference sequence). Trimming cost V 6 bases and J 3 bases, with 8 bases left between them. The chain's CDR3 is CASRGTDYGYTF. CDR3 DNA: TGTGCCAGCAGGGGGACTGACTATGGCTACACCTTC.

The chain joins TRBV7-9 to TRBJ2-2, with TRBD2 matching 9 bases. V was pared by 1 base and J by 6 bases, with 9 bases of the junction left unmatched. CDR3 length: 17 amino acids. Per the germline V gene, CDR1 is SEHNR and CDR2 is FQNEAQ (reference sequence). The CDR3 bases are TGTGCCAGCAGCTTAGATGCGCGGGGGGGCCTCGCCGGGGAGCTGTTTTTT. Translating it yields CASSLDARGGLAGELFF.

The gene calls are TRBV9 and TRBJ2-1; unclear D gene. The CDR3 loop spans 17 amino acids. The germline V gene encodes CDR1 SGDLS and CDR2 YYNGEE. V was shortened by 3 bases and J by 0 bases, with 16 bases between the two germline ends. For the CDR3, the DNA is TGTGCCAGCAGCGGAAGCTTAACCCCGAGCTCCTACAATGAGCAGTTCTTC. This sequence encodes CASSGSLTPSSYNEQFF.

This sequence joins TRBV20-1 and TRBJ1-1; D is undetermined. Germline CDR1 and CDR2: DFQATT and SNEGSKA (reference sequence). Trimming pared 6 bases from V and 1 base from J, leaving 6 bases between. The CDR3 spans 11 residues. CDR3 nucleotides: TGCAGTGCCCACAGGAACACTGAAGCTTTCTTT. Its translation: CSAHRNTEAFF.

The chain employs TRBV27 and TRBJ2-3; D possibly corresponds to TRBD2 (6 bases). Germline V lookup: CDR1 MNHEY, CDR2 SMNVEV (reference sequence). V shed 3 bases and J shed 0 bases, with 19 bases lying between them. The CDR3 length is 18 residues. CDR3 nucleotides: TGTGCCAGCAGTTTTAGGACTAACCTCGGACCTAGCACAGATACGCAGTATTTT. This translates into CASSFRTNLGPSTDTQYF.

The chain has TRBV11-2 and TRBJ2-7; 9 nucleotides line up with TRBD2. Germline CDR1 and CDR2: SGHAT and FQNNGV. CDR3 size: 14 residues. The V gene end was trimmed by 5 bases and the J gene end by 4 bases; junction bases not matched to a gene: 6. CDR3: CASSRPSGRYEQYF. The CDR3 DNA is TGTGCCAGCAGCCGCCCCAGCGGGAGGTACGAGCAGTACTTC.

The chain links TRBV5-1 to TRBJ2-5; D not certain. Germline CDR1 reads SGHRS; CDR2 reads YFSETQ. Trimming stripped 4 bases from V and 2 bases from J, with 12 bases between. The CDR3 consists of 14 residues. The CDR3 spells CASSRKDKQETQYF. In DNA form, the CDR3 reads TGCGCCAGCAGCAGGAAAGACAAGCAAGAGACCCAGTACTTC.

This clone has just one count. The chain uses TRBV9 and TRBJ2-1, with 14 bases lining up with TRBD2. Germline values: CDR1 SGDLS, CDR2 YYNGEE. This CDR3 is built from 19 residues. J was trimmed by 4 bases and V by 4 bases; bases with no gene match: 13. CDR3 DNA: TGTGCCAGCAGCCCTCGACTAGCGGGAGGGCGCACACGTTACAATGAGCAGTTCTTC. Translation gives CASSPRLAGGRTRYNEQFF. The full variable domain, rest sourced from reference TRBV9 and TRBJ2-1, is DSGVTQTPKHLITATGQRVTLRCSPRSGDLSVYWYQQSLDQGLQFLIQYYNGEERAKGNILERFSAQQFPDLHSELNLSSLELGDSALYFCASSPRLAGGRTRYNEQFFGPGTRLTVL.

Note on this clone: The junction differs from germline at one of its ends, possibly a read error. This sequence joins TRBV7-9 and TRBJ2-1, with 11 bases fitting TRBD2. CDR1 is SEHNR and CDR2 is FQNEAQ in the germline V gene (reference sequence). This CDR3 is built from 14 residues. CDR3 nucleotides: TGTTCCAGCAGCAGGACTAGCGGGTACAATGAGCAGTTCTTC. Protein sequence: CSSSRTSGYNEQFF.

This rearrangement joins TRBV27 to TRBJ2-3; 7 bases are a match to TRBD2. Germline V gene data show CDR1 as MNHEY and CDR2 as SMNVEV (reference sequence). The CDR3 spans 15 residues. Trimming took 2 bases from V and 4 from J; bases not matched to a gene: 6. The CDR3 nucleotides read TGTGCCAGCAGTTTAGGCGGGAGCAGTCCAGATACGCAGTATTTT. Its translation is CASSLGGSSPDTQYF.

This clone was detected only once. The genes are TRBV5-1 and TRBJ1-1; 7 bases fit TRBD1. CDR1 SGHRS and CDR2 YFSETQ come from the germline V gene. The V and J ends lost 3 bases and 1 base, in that order; junction bases with no gene match: 15. The CDR3 length is 18 residues. CDR3: CASSSRQGRIEGNTEAFF. As DNA, the CDR3 is TGCGCCAGCAGCTCTCGACAGGGACGTATAGAGGGGAACACTGAAGCTTTCTTT.

This chain connects TRBV10-2 to TRBJ2-3; TRBD2 matches 9 bases. V shed 3 bases, J shed 0 bases, and the junction held 13 bases outside the gene matches. Germline V gene data show CDR1 as WSHSY and CDR2 as SAAADI. CDR3 length equals 19 residues. The CDR3 DNA sequence: TGCGCCAGCAGTGAACATATCCGACTAGCGGTGACTAGCACAGATACGCAGTATTTT. Protein: CASSEHIRLAVTSTDTQYF.

CDR3 bases: TGTGCCAGCTCACTTGGGGCCTCCATTCAGTACTTC. It encodes CASSLGASIQYF. J is TRBJ2-4 and V is TRBV18; a possible D gene is TRBD1 (5 bases). V shed 4 bases and J shed 9 bases, with 10 bases lying between them. Per germline, CDR1 KGHSH and CDR2 LQKENI. This CDR3 region has 12 residues.

The rearrangement links TRBV5-6 to TRBJ1-1; tentatively, D is TRBD1 (5 bases). CDR1 and CDR2 (germline): SGHDT, YYEEEE. The CDR3 loop spans 14 amino acids. The V and J ends lost 0 bases and 5 bases respectively, with 11 bases between them. The CDR3 DNA reads as TGTGCCAGCAGCTTGGGGCAGGGATCGACTGAAGCTTTCTTT. The encoded protein is CASSLGQGSTEAFF.

This clone was detected only a few times. This chain joins TRBV6-5 and TRBJ2-7; TRBD2 matches 7 bases. The J segment lost 3 bases and the V segment lost 0 bases, leaving 8 bases of the junction unmatched. The CDR3 contains 16 residues. CDR1 and CDR2 from the germline V gene are MNHEY and SVGAGI. The CDR3: CASSYSVPGDYYEQYF. The CDR3 DNA sequence: TGTGCCAGCAGTTACTCCGTACCGGGGGACTACTACGAGCAGTACTTC.

The chain employs TRBV2 and TRBJ2-3; tentatively, D is TRBD2 (7 bases). This CDR3 is 16 amino acids long. The germline CDR1 and CDR2 sequences are SNHLY and FYNNEI. V was clipped by 10 bases and J by 0 bases, with 20 bases between them. The CDR3 here is CATQHQGRASTDTQYF. The DNA for the CDR3 is TGTGCCACCCAACACCAGGGGAGGGCTAGCACAGATACGCAGTATTTT.

Turning to this clone: In the same sample, other DNA sequences code for this CDR3. The rearrangement uses TRBV6-5 and TRBJ2-7; D possibly corresponds to TRBD1 (5 bases). The CDR3 is 14 residues long. Trimming took 0 bases from V and 4 from J, leaving 10 bases between them. Germline V lookup: CDR1 MNHEY, CDR2 SVGAGI. The CDR3 region is CASSYSPQGYEQYF. The CDR3 DNA is TGTGCCAGCAGTTACTCGCCGCAGGGATACGAGCAGTACTTC.

This clone was found a few times. V and J are TRBV27 and TRBJ2-7, with TRBD1 matching over 7 bases. Germline CDR1 reads MNHEY; CDR2 reads SMNVEV (reference sequence). The CDR3 runs 13 residues. V lost 2 bases, J lost 11 bases, and 9 bases stayed unmatched. The CDR3 loop is CASSLALDRAKYF. DNA for the CDR3: TGTGCCAGCAGTTTAGCCCTCGACAGGGCAAAGTACTTC.

The chain combines TRBV2 with TRBJ1-1; D is perhaps TRBD1 (5 bases). V lost 3 bases, J lost 6 bases, and 14 bases lay in between. The CDR3 consists of 14 residues. Looked up from germline, CDR1 is SNHLY and CDR2 is FYNNEI. The CDR3 bases are TGTGCCAGCAGTGAGGTGTGGGGGGGAGCTGAAGCTTTCTTT. It codes for CASSEVWGGAEAFF.